This TCR beta chain stems from a study of blood T cell repertoires in COVID-19. Trimming took 3 bases from V and 1 from J, leaving 9 bases between them. Germline V gene lookup returns CDR1 GTSNPN and CDR2 SVGIG (reference sequence). The CDR3 totals 13 residues. Per the authors' pipeline: Nucleated cell number was recorded as an estimate derived from reference gene primer amplification. The protocol was immunoSEQ multiplex PCR, while the TCRdb copy is restricted to in-frame clones and leaves out a portion. The V and J calls and clone size come from that table; D and trimming were worked out from the DNA. Of more than 300,000 clones detected, under 90% appear once; the ten largest clones hold about 10%.

This sequence joins TRBV30 and TRBJ1-1; a weak D match, TRBD1 (6 bases). The sample was PBMCs or T cells enriched from blood (not recorded which). The clonotype comes from a woman between 18 and 29 years old who had recovered from COVID-19. The CDR3 here is CAWRGAPNTEAFF. CDR3 DNA sequence: TGTGCCTGGAGGGGGGCTCCGAACACTGAAGCTTTCTTT.